The sample holds a few counts of the clone carrying this TCR beta chain. The antigen is not known. This sample is part of a study of blood T cells in healthy people across ages. Whole-study results and caveats: Measured against age, TCR beta diversity per million T cells decreased in a roughly linear manner.

V was pared by 1 base and J by 2 bases, with 15 bases between. This CDR3 is built from 17 residues. CDR1 and CDR2 from the germline V gene are SGHKS and YYEKEE (reference sequence). A J-beta primer mix and a sample-barcoded 5' primer were used in a second PCR of roughly 6 to 12 cycles. Unique molecular identifiers of 12 random nucleotides labeled each cDNA. TCRdb reprocessed the 5' RACE reads with MiXCR, giving one entry per CDR3 protein. This table has roughly 1.9 million distinct CDR3 sequences, about two fifths appearing once. Sequencing was carried out using blood. This rearrangement joins TRBV5-5 to TRBJ1-4, with D unclear. The receptor comes from a human donor in good health. The CDR3 DNA follows: TGTGCCAGCAGCTTGTTGCCTACGCATGGCACTAATGAAAAACTGTTTTTT. It yields the protein CASSLLPTHGTNEKLFF.